These 27 T cell receptor beta chains share one sample of origin, sequenced in a study of regulatory T cells in long-lasting Graves disease. CDR3-region Arm-PCR and iRepertoire HTBI primers produced the TCR beta libraries. TCRdb re-called the multiplex PCR reads through MiXCR, storing one row per CDR3 protein. Among approximately 230,000 distinct CDR3 sequences, approximately 20% were seen once, and the ten largest hold roughly 23%. As to time point: newly diagnosed GD, antithyroid drugs for less than 3 months. RNA from PBMCs was the source of the TCR library. Sequencing was performed on peripheral blood mononuclear cells (PBMCs), taken at new diagnosis, from a patient treated with antithyroid drugs. These receptors were obtained from a female donor with Graves disease.

The chain joins TRBV7-9 to TRBJ1-4; D not certain. This CDR3 spans 14 amino acids. The V end was cut by 1 base, the J end by 8 bases, with 11 bases between. Germline values: CDR1 SEHNR, CDR2 FQNEAQ (reference sequence). The CDR3 bases are TGTGCCAGCAGCTTAGGGCTCGCGTCAGAAAAACTGTTTTTT. As protein: CASSLGLASEKLFF.

V usage is TRBV30 and J usage is TRBJ1-2; TRBD1 agrees at 7 bases. Unmatched junction bases numbered 7, after V lost 5 bases and J lost 4 bases. Germline lookup yields CDR1 GTSNPN and CDR2 SVGIG (reference sequence). This CDR3 region has 13 residues. CDR3 DNA: TGTGCCTGGGGCCTCGGGACAGCCTATGGCTACACCTTC. Translated: CAWGLGTAYGYTF.

This clonotype was recorded many times. The chain is built from TRBV3-1 and TRBJ2-6, with D hard to call. V lost 0 bases and J lost 0, with 3 bases in between. Germline assignment: CDR1 LGHDT and CDR2 YNNKEL (reference sequence). CDR3 length equals 15 residues. Here the CDR3 reads CASSQDNSGANVLTF. CDR3 bases: TGTGCCAGCAGCCAAGATAACTCTGGGGCCAACGTCCTGACTTTC.

The sample holds many counts of this clonotype. The chain recombines TRBV20-1 with TRBJ1-2; D perhaps matches TRBD1 (5 bases). Germline V gives CDR1 DFQATT, CDR2 SNEGSKA (reference sequence). This CDR3 contains 13 residues. V gave up 3 bases and J gave up 1 base, with 9 bases separating them. The CDR3 loop is CSARGGDNYGYTF. CDR3 in DNA: TGCAGTGCTAGGGGAGGGGATAACTATGGCTACACCTTC.

This clonotype was counted between two and nine times. The CDR3 sequence: CASSPPNGNFNTEAFF. For the CDR3, the DNA is TGTGCCAGCTCACCACCGAACGGCAATTTTAACACTGAAGCTTTCTTT. This sequence joins TRBV18 and TRBJ1-1; D unresolved. CDR1 and CDR2 from the germline V gene are KGHSH and LQKENI. This CDR3 comprises 16 residues. V lost 0 bases to trimming and J lost 2 bases, with 13 bases between them.

The rearrangement uses TRBV20-1 and TRBJ2-7; D is tentatively TRBD1 or TRBD2 (5 bases each). The CDR3 length is 15 residues. V was cut by 3 bases and J by 1 base, with 16 bases left in between. CDR1 and CDR2 from the germline V gene are DFQATT and SNEGSKA (reference sequence). For the CDR3, the DNA is TGCAGTGCTAGTGCTGAGGGGCTCATTTCCTACGAGCAGTACTTC. It yields the protein CSASAEGLISYEQYF.

This clonotype was seen ten or more times. V usage is TRBV12-5 and J usage is TRBJ2-3; no clear D gene. Trimming took 6 bases from V and 4 from J, leaving 8 bases between them. Germline V gene data show CDR1 as LGHNT and CDR2 as FRNRAP. There are 12 residues in the CDR3. The CDR3 DNA reads TGTGCTAGTGGGCAGGTGGCAGATACGCAGTATTTT. This translates into CASGQVADTQYF.

J is TRBJ2-7 and V is TRBV3-1; 9 nucleotides match TRBD2. The ends lost 5 bases at V and 3 bases at J; junction bases unmatched: 11. The V gene's germline CDR1 is LGHDT and CDR2 YNNKEL (reference sequence). The CDR3 extends over 16 amino acids. The CDR3 reads CASSVAGLAGYYEQYF. CDR3 sequence (DNA): TGTGCCAGCAGCGTAGCCGGTCTAGCGGGATACTACGAGCAGTACTTC.

This clonotype has just a few counts. This may be a read error, as it is one base from a much larger clone. The chain couples TRBV7-2 to TRBJ1-6; no firm D call. From germline, CDR1 is SGHTA and CDR2 FQGNSA. The CDR3 spans 14 residues. The CDR3 nucleotides are TGTGCCAGCAGGTTAGGCACGGCGAATTCACCCCTCCACTTT. Its translation: CASRLGTANSPLHF.

This clonotype was seen repeatedly, ten times or more. This chain uses TRBV6-5 with TRBJ1-1; D is unresolved. This CDR3 contains 13 residues. The germline V gene has CDR1 MNHEY and CDR2 SVGAGI. Trimming removed 2 bases at V and 1 base at J, with 5 bases between. This CDR3 is CASSYTENTEAFF. The DNA of the CDR3 is TGTGCCAGCAGTTACACAGAGAACACTGAAGCTTTCTTT.

This clonotype appeared many times. The chain uses TRBV12-3 or TRBV12-4 and TRBJ1-2, with D possibly matching TRBD1 (6 bases). CDR3 size: 13 residues. Between the trimmed V and J ends, which lost 6 bases and 8 bases, there was a span of 16 bases. The CDR3 DNA follows: TGTGCCAGCAGCGTAGAAGGGGGACTCGGCTACACCTTC. It yields the protein CASSVEGGLGYTF.

In this sample, this clonotype turned up many times. V is TRBV10-3 and J is TRBJ2-4; maybe TRBD1 (6 bases). Germline V gene data show CDR1 as ENHRY and CDR2 as SYGVKD. CDR3 size: 13 residues. Deletions cut 0 bases from V and 10 bases from J, with 10 bases between. CDR3 sequence (DNA): TGTGCCATCAGTGAGTCACAGGGAGCAATTCAGTACTTC. Its protein product is CAISESQGAIQYF.

This clonotype was recorded at least ten times. The chain carries TRBV4-1 and TRBJ2-3; D might be TRBD2 (5 bases). This CDR3 region has 15 residues. Per the germline V gene, CDR1 is MGHRA and CDR2 is YSYEKL. Trimming pared 3 bases from V and 4 bases from J, leaving 14 bases between. Here the CDR3 DNA reads TGCGCCAGCAGCCAGTTGGGGAGCAAGGCAGATACGCAGTATTTT. Its translation: CASSQLGSKADTQYF.

This clonotype occurred many times. The V gene is TRBV15, the J gene TRBJ1-5; tentative D call: TRBD1 (5 bases). Germline assignment: CDR1 LNHNV and CDR2 YYDKDF (reference sequence). V was shortened by 2 bases and J by 6 bases, with 14 bases between the two germline ends. The CDR3 loop spans 15 amino acids. The CDR3 reads CATSRNQVGGQPQHF. In DNA form, the CDR3 reads TGTGCCACCAGCAGAAACCAGGTTGGGGGTCAGCCCCAGCATTTT. The full variable domain, its missing parts supplied by reference TRBV15 and TRBJ1-5, is DAMVIQNPRYQVTQFGKPVTLSCSQTLNHNVMYWYQQKSSQAPKLLFHYYDKDFNNEADTPDNFQSRRPNTSFCFLDIRSPGLGDTAMYLCATSRNQVGGQPQHFGDGTRLSIL.

The CDR3 DNA follows: TGCGCCAGCAGCCAGCGGGGCTATGAGCAGTTCTTC. Translated: CASSQRGYEQFF. This rearrangement joins TRBV4-1 to TRBJ2-1, with a weak D call TRBD2 (6 bases). Germline CDR1 reads MGHRA; CDR2 reads YSYEKL. The CDR3 loop spans 12 amino acids. Trimming removed 3 bases at V and 8 bases at J, with 8 bases between.

This clonotype has at least ten counts. The V gene is TRBV27, the J gene TRBJ2-3; a weak D match, TRBD2 (6 bases). CDR3 length equals 17 residues. V was trimmed by 3 bases and J by 1 base, leaving 17 bases between them. The germline V gene encodes CDR1 MNHEY and CDR2 SMNVEV (reference sequence). CDR3 region: CASSFGTSPPRTDTQYF. CDR3 nucleotide sequence: TGTGCCAGCAGTTTTGGGACTTCTCCCCCCCGCACAGATACGCAGTATTTT.

This clonotype has a single count. V and J are TRBV5-1 and TRBJ1-2, with D hard to call. There are 17 residues in the CDR3. Trimming took off 0 bases at V and 3 bases at J, with 18 bases between the two ends. Germline lookup yields CDR1 SGHRS and CDR2 YFSETQ. The CDR3 protein is CASSLGDVLGAHYGYTF. The CDR3 DNA follows: TGCGCCAGCAGCTTGGGTGATGTGTTGGGAGCTCACTATGGCTACACCTTC.

This clonotype has ten or more counts. The chain employs TRBV20-1 and TRBJ2-7, with D maybe TRBD2 (6 bases). Trimming cost V 3 bases and J 6 bases, with 15 bases left between them. The germline V gene has CDR1 DFQATT and CDR2 SNEGSKA (reference sequence). The CDR3 length is 13 residues. The chain's CDR3 is CSARLTSLGEQYF. The CDR3 bases are TGCAGTGCTAGGCTGACTAGTTTAGGCGAGCAGTACTTC.

Turning to this clonotype: Compared with germline, one end of the junction differs, possibly owing to a read error. The rearrangement uses TRBV7-8 and TRBJ2-2; D is unclear. In germline, CDR1 is SGHVS, CDR2 FQNEAQ. The CDR3 runs 15 residues. CDR3 coding DNA: TGTGTCAGCAGAGGCGAGTTTAGGGACACCGGGGAGCTGTTTTTT. Translated, it gives CVSRGEFRDTGELFF. The complete variable domain, with remaining parts taken from reference TRBV7-8 and TRBJ2-2, reads GAGVSQSPRYKVAKRGQDVALRCDPISGHVSLFWYQQALGQGPEFLTYFQNEAQLDKSGLPSDRFFAERPEGSVSTLKIQRTQQEDSAVYLCVSRGEFRDTGELFFGEGSRLTVL.

There are many counts of this clonotype. The V and J genes are TRBV5-6 and TRBJ2-7, with D uncertain. Germline CDR1 and CDR2: SGHDT and YYEEEE. The CDR3 is 15 residues long. Trimming removed 1 base at V and 2 bases at J, with 13 bases between. The CDR3 DNA is TGTGCCAGCAGCTTGTTTGGCGGAGCGCCCTACGAGCAGTACTTC. Its protein is CASSLFGGAPYEQYF. Full variable domain (outside the CDR3, taken from reference TRBV5-6 and TRBJ2-7): DAGVTQSPTHLIKTRGQQVTLRCSPKSGHDTVSWYQQALGQGPQFIFQYYEEEERQRGNFPDRFSGHQFPNYSSELNVNALLLGDSALYLCASSLFGGAPYEQYFGPGTRLTVT.

The sample holds many counts of this clonotype. CDR3 protein: CASREGTATGELFF. In DNA, the CDR3 is TGTGCCAGCAGAGAGGGGACGGCCACCGGGGAGCTGTTTTTT. The V call is TRBV6-1, the J call TRBJ2-2; TRBD1 or TRBD2 may be the D gene (5 bases each). Germline values: CDR1 MNHNS, CDR2 SASEGT. The CDR3 is 14 residues long. The V end was cut by 6 bases, the J end by 4 bases, with 12 bases between.

The chain links TRBV20-1 to TRBJ2-1, with 8 bases fitting TRBD2. Germline CDR1 and CDR2: DFQATT and SNEGSKA (reference sequence). V gave up 6 bases and J gave up 6 bases; unmatched junction bases: 10. The CDR3 sequence is 14 residues long. CDR3 loop: CSATRPGGGNEQFF. The CDR3 DNA follows: TGCAGTGCCACCCGACCCGGGGGGGGCAATGAGCAGTTCTTC.

This clonotype was observed many times. The V gene is TRBV7-2, the J gene TRBJ1-5; D remains ambiguous. The CDR3 has 18 amino acids. Germline V lookup: CDR1 SGHTA, CDR2 FQGNSA. With 2 bases removed from V and 2 bases from J, the gap between germline ends came to 19 bases. The CDR3 nucleotides are TGTGCCAGCAGCTTAAGGACGGTGGGCTCTAGGCGCAATCAGCCCCAGCATTTT. Translation gives CASSLRTVGSRRNQPQHF.

The V gene is TRBV7-2, the J gene TRBJ1-2; D ambiguous. Trimming removed 1 base from V and 7 bases from J, with 16 bases in between. Per the germline V gene, CDR1 is SGHTA and CDR2 is FQGNSA. The CDR3 contains 15 residues. The CDR3 DNA follows: TGTGCCAGCAGCTTAGAAGGCCCAGGAGTGGGTGGCTACACCTTC. It is translated as CASSLEGPGVGGYTF.

This clonotype was detected a few times. The chain recombines TRBV18 with TRBJ2-5; 11 bases agree with TRBD2. J gave up 5 bases and V 6 bases, and 20 bases lay outside the gene matches. Germline CDR1 reads KGHSH; CDR2 reads LQKENI. CDR3 length: 19 amino acids. The CDR3 protein is CASSRKGNPLAGDEETQYF. DNA for the CDR3: TGTGCCAGCTCTCGAAAGGGGAACCCACTAGCGGGAGATGAGGAGACCCAGTACTTC.

This clonotype was detected ten times or more. The rearrangement links TRBV12-3 or TRBV12-4 to TRBJ2-4, with TRBD2 matching 8 bases. V dropped 6 bases and J dropped 0; count of bases not matched to a gene: 4. The CDR3 is 15 residues long. Here the CDR3 reads CASRGLVPAKNIQYF. In DNA, the CDR3 is TGTGCCAGCAGGGGACTAGTCCCAGCCAAAAACATTCAGTACTTC.

This rearrangement joins TRBV29-1 to TRBJ1-2; TRBD1 agrees at 8 bases. The V gene end was trimmed by 0 bases and the J gene end by 8 bases; junction bases not matched to a gene: 2. The CDR3 has 12 amino acids. Per germline, CDR1 SQVTM and CDR2 ANQGSEA. The CDR3 DNA reads TGCAGCGTTGAAGATACAGGGGGGGGCTACACCTTC. Protein sequence: CSVEDTGGGYTF.